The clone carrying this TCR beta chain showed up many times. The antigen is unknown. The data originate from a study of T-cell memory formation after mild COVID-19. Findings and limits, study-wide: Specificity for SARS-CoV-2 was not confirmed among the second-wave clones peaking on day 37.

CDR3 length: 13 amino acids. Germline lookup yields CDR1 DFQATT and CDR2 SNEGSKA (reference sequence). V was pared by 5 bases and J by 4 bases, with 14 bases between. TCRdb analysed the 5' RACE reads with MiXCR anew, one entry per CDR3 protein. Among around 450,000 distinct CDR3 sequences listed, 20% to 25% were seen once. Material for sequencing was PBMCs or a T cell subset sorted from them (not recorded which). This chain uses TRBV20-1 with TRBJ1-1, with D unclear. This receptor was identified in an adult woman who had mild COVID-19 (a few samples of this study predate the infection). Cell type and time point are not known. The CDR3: CSADGLGFTEAFF. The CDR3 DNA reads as TGCAGTGCTGACGGCCTGGGGTTCACTGAAGCTTTCTTT.